These T cell receptor beta chains were read from a single sample in a study of memory CD4+ T cells and cytomegalovirus serostatus. TCRdb's copy holds only in-frame clones and misses some; the assay was immunoSEQ multiplex PCR. The data show tens of thousands of clones, around 80% seen once. The sample comprised memory CD4+ T cells from blood. Every receptor here comes from an adult in good health and CMV-seronegative. Each CDR3 is given with its conserved first and last residue. The order of the fields is V gene, J gene, CDR3 protein.

v_gene: TRBV25-1; j_gene: TRBJ2-1; CDR3aa: CASSPPLGGGLGNEQFF
v_gene: TRBV7-9; j_gene: TRBJ2-2; CDR3aa: CASSARDRGHTGELFF
v_gene: TRBV12-5; j_gene: TRBJ1-1; CDR3aa: CASGSQVNTEAFF
v_gene: TRBV5-1; j_gene: TRBJ2-5; CDR3aa: CASSLFGGETQYF
v_gene: TRBV13; j_gene: TRBJ2-7; CDR3aa: CASSLGKAYEQYF
v_gene: TRBV4-1; j_gene: TRBJ2-2; CDR3aa: CASSPGQGAGGELFF
v_gene: TRBV29-1; j_gene: TRBJ1-1; CDR3aa: CSVGQGCEAFF
v_gene: TRBV5-1; j_gene: TRBJ1-1; CDR3aa: CASRLMVNTEAFF
v_gene: TRBV5-5; j_gene: TRBJ1-4; CDR3aa: CASSLIGTANEKLFF
v_gene: TRBV5-1; j_gene: TRBJ2-3; CDR3aa: CASSHGLAGTDTQYF
v_gene: TRBV5-1; j_gene: TRBJ2-7; CDR3aa: CASSRDGEVGEQYF
v_gene: TRBV30; j_gene: TRBJ2-2; CDR3aa: CAWSITTGELFF
v_gene: TRBV19; j_gene: TRBJ2-7; CDR3aa: CASNQGGLAAGEQYF
v_gene: TRBV19; j_gene: TRBJ1-6; CDR3aa: CASSNRREDSPLHF
v_gene: TRBV5-6; j_gene: TRBJ2-3; CDR3aa: CASSSQSGVITDTQYF
v_gene: TRBV13; j_gene: TRBJ2-3; CDR3aa: CASSLYDRHRTDTQYF
v_gene: TRBV7-9; j_gene: TRBJ2-5; CDR3aa: CASNDIGRKETQYF
v_gene: TRBV2; j_gene: TRBJ2-5; CDR3aa: CASSEQGARPQETQYF
v_gene: TRBV6-6; j_gene: TRBJ2-2; CDR3aa: CASRKDRENTGELFF
v_gene: TRBV9; j_gene: TRBJ1-1; CDR3aa: CASSAWTGTEAFF
v_gene: TRBV15; j_gene: TRBJ1-1; CDR3aa: CATSRDGANTEAFF
v_gene: TRBV4-1; j_gene: TRBJ1-1; CDR3aa: CASSPTRNDREAFF
v_gene: TRBV7-2; j_gene: TRBJ1-6; CDR3aa: CASSSDTRSVQSSPLHF
v_gene: TRBV6-5; j_gene: TRBJ1-2; CDR3aa: CASRDYGYTF
v_gene: TRBV12-5; j_gene: TRBJ1-2; CDR3aa: CADRGQGYTF
v_gene: TRBV28; j_gene: TRBJ2-5; CDR3aa: CASGTSGGAETQYF
v_gene: TRBV30; j_gene: TRBJ2-7; CDR3aa: CAWSRTPVSSYEQYF
v_gene: TRBV6-5; j_gene: TRBJ2-5; CDR3aa: CASSGQGRVGETQYF
v_gene: TRBV13; j_gene: TRBJ1-3; CDR3aa: CASSAIVGTPGQGGNTIYF
v_gene: TRBV10-1; j_gene: TRBJ2-6; CDR3aa: CASSVSLRSQSRANVLAF
v_gene: TRBV7-2; j_gene: TRBJ2-5; CDR3aa: CASSKGLAGETQYF
v_gene: TRBV2; j_gene: TRBJ2-7; CDR3aa: CASSLVKQQYF
v_gene: TRBV14; j_gene: TRBJ1-1; CDR3aa: CASSQRGANTEAFF